This T cell receptor (beta chain) is from a study of blood T cell repertoires in COVID-19. Study-wide context: The United States, Italy and Spain supplied acute and convalescent COVID-19 samples. Nucleic acid was either cDNA or gDNA, and it came from T cells, B-cell-depleted T cells, or PBMCs.

Enrollment of patients from Seattle took place during active infection, with longitudinal follow-up. Original methodology: Amplification of reference gene primers was used by the study to estimate nucleated cell counts. Some clones are missing from TCRdb's copy, which holds only in-frame ones; the method was immunoSEQ multiplex PCR. V and J calls and clone size are copied from that table; D and trimming were computed from the DNA. There are some 180,000 clones in the sample; roughly 93% occur only once, and roughly 5.3% lies in the top ten. In germline, CDR1 is SEHNR, CDR2 FQNEAQ (reference sequence). The CDR3 consists of 14 residues. The V end was cut by 7 bases, the J end by 3 bases, with 15 bases between.

This TCR derives from a man younger than 35 with COVID-19, enrolled during active disease. The chain joins TRBV7-9 to TRBJ1-2; D might be TRBD1 (5 bases). Sequenced: peripheral blood. In DNA form, the CDR3 reads TGTGCCAGCATAAGGGGTTCTATGGACTATGGCTACACCTTC. Its protein is CASIRGSMDYGYTF.